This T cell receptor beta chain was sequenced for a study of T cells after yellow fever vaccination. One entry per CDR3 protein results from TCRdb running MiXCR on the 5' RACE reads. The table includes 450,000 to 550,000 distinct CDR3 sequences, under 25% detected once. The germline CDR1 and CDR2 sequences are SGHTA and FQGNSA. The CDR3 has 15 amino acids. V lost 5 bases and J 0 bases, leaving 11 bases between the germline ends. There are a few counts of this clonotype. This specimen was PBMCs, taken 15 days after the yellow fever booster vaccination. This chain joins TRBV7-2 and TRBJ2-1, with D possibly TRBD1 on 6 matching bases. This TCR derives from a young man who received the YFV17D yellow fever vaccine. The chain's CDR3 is CASSQGTGSYNEQFF. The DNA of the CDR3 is TGTGCCAGCAGCCAGGGGACGGGCTCCTACAATGAGCAGTTCTTC.